This T cell receptor (beta chain) was identified in a study of regulatory T cells in long-lasting Graves disease. V was cut by 6 bases and J by 4 bases, with 12 bases left in between. CDR1 SNHLY and CDR2 FYNNEI come from the germline V gene. This CDR3 contains 13 residues. The table lists this clonotype with a count of one. Sequencing libraries for TCR beta were prepared with iRepertoire HTBI primers and Arm-PCR of CDR3 regions. A single record per CDR3 protein comes from TCRdb applying MiXCR to the multiplex PCR reads. Among around 450,000 distinct CDR3 sequences, 15% to 20% were seen once, and the ten largest hold 12%. Time point defined: newly diagnosed GD, antithyroid drugs for less than 3 months. The TCR library used RNA extracted from PBMCs. These data were also filed under a second study, of T cells in Graves' hyperthyroidism and ophthalmopathy. Per that paper: TCR CDR3 underwent first-round RT-PCR with the HTBI primer set. Ophthalmopathy could be told apart from stable hyperthyroidism with a 13 V-J model.

The chain links TRBV2 to TRBJ1-1; weak D call: TRBD1 (6 bases). The sequences come from peripheral blood mononuclear cells (PBMCs), collected at new diagnosis, from a patient treated with antithyroid drugs. This sequence originates from a man aged 35-49 years with Graves disease. The CDR3 region has the DNA TGTGCCAGCAGGGGGGCATCAGTCACTGAAGCTTTCTTT. Translated: CASRGASVTEAFF.